This T cell receptor (beta chain) emerged from a study of T cells in Graves' hyperthyroidism and ophthalmopathy. The study, taken as a whole, reports: Classification by a 13 V-J model distinguished ophthalmopathy from stable hyperthyroidism.

This clonotype was found many times. Its antigen is as yet unknown. Patients having uncontrolled infection, another autoimmune disease, pregnancy or lactation were not included. Used for diagnoses were clinical symptoms, serum thyroxine and TRAb, thyroid ultrasound and orbital computed tomography. The CDR3 loop spans 15 amino acids. Germline V CDR1 and CDR2: MDHEN, SYDVKM. The junction had 8 bases not matched to a gene; V was cut back by 3 bases and J by 4 bases. Amplified TCR beta CDR3 regions derived from RNA transcripts. HTBI primers were the set used in a first-round RT-PCR of the TCR CDR3. TCRdb redid the calling of the multiplex PCR reads with MiXCR, one entry per CDR3 protein. The top ten clones hold roughly 35% of a sample with 250,000 to 400,000 distinct CDR3 sequences, roughly 13% of them seen once.

This sequence joins TRBV28 and TRBJ1-1; 7 bases fit TRBD1. The TCR comes from a woman between 35 and 50 years old with Graves' ophthalmopathy. Sequences were obtained from blood. In nucleotides, the CDR3 is TGTGCCAGCAGTTTTCGGACAGGACGGGGCACTGAAGCTTTCTTT. Translated: CASSFRTGRGTEAFF.